This T cell receptor beta chain comes out of a study of cytomegalovirus exposure and HLA in healthy donors. Study at large: The 90 to 150 validation repertoires used the same platform as the approximately 670 first-cohort repertoires, a later analysis reported. Findings and caveats of the study: In vitro confirmation showed three CMV-associated chains to be CMV antigen specific. The study listed approximately 160 cytomegalovirus-associated TCR beta chains.

TCRdb keeps only in-frame clones here, not all; method: immunoSEQ multiplex PCR. The sample includes 150,000 to 200,000 clones, approximately 80% of them seen just once. After removal of 4 bases from V and 2 bases from J, the junction contained 4 bases not matched to a gene. The CDR3 extends over 14 amino acids. Looked up from germline, CDR1 is KGHSH and CDR2 is LQKENI. As to this clone: Its antigen remains unidentified.

This chain joins TRBV18 and TRBJ1-2; 7 nucleotides line up with TRBD1. This clonotype was sampled from a man aged 18 to 30 in good health and CMV-seropositive. Material: PBMCs. Written as DNA, the CDR3 is TGTGCCAGCTCACTAAGGGACAGAAACTATGGCTACACCTTC. Residues: CASSLRDRNYGYTF. Based on the CDR3 plus reference TRBV18 and TRBJ1-2, the full variable domain is NAGVMQNPRHLVRRRGQEARLRCSPMKGHSHVYWYRQLPEEGLKFMVYLQKENIIDESGMPKERFSAEFPKEGPSILRIQQVVRGDSAAYFCASSLRDRNYGYTFGSGTRLTVV.